This entry lists 4 T cell receptor beta chains sequenced from one sample in a study of beta chain features in type 1 diabetes. Sequenced material consisted of expressed TCRB transcripts (all of the isolated RNA was reverse transcribed). Only in-frame clones appear in the TCRdb table, and some are missing; sequencing was by immunoSEQ multiplex PCR. The sample carries about 350,000 clones, around 20% recorded once. The sequenced material came from naive CD4+ T cells from blood. These receptors were taken from a woman between 18 and 30 years old in good health.

In its sample, this clone was seen a few times. The V and J genes are TRBV2 and TRBJ2-3, with 7 bases that match TRBD2. The trim removed 6 bases at V and 4 bases at J, leaving 4 bases unmatched. The germline CDR1 and CDR2 sequences are SNHLY and FYNNEI. The CDR3 totals 13 residues. CDR3 sequence: CASSLGLADTQYF. The DNA of the CDR3 is TGTGCCAGCAGCCTTGGACTAGCAGATACGCAGTATTTT.

This clone came up a few times. The genes are TRBV30 and TRBJ2-1; 10 bases match TRBD2. Trimming removed 2 bases from V and 8 bases from J; junction bases left unmatched: 6. Germline CDR1 reads GTSNPN; CDR2 reads SVGIG (reference sequence). This CDR3 is 14 amino acids long. The DNA of the CDR3 is TGTGCCTGGAGTCCAAGCGGGGGGGCCCATGAGCAGTTCTTC. This sequence encodes CAWSPSGGAHEQFF.

The genes are TRBV23-1 and TRBJ2-7; the match to TRBD2 covers 8 bases. TRBV23-1 belongs to the ORF category, with a function that is uncertain. After removal of 4 bases from V and 0 bases from J, the junction contained 20 bases not matched to a gene. The CDR3 covers 20 residues. CDR3 nucleotides: TGCGCCAGCAGTCCTCGGGGGGGGATGCCTGTGGGACCCTTCTCCTACGAGCAGTACTTC. This codes for CASSPRGGMPVGPFSYEQYF.

V usage is TRBV7-2 and J usage is TRBJ1-4; a possible D gene is TRBD1 (6 bases). Germline assignment: CDR1 SGHTA and CDR2 FQGNSA. This CDR3 is built from 15 residues. V lost 3 bases to trimming and J lost 5 bases, with 13 bases between them. CDR3 residues: CASSLSWTANEKLFF. In nucleotides, the CDR3 is TGTGCCAGCAGCTTGTCCTGGACAGCAAATGAAAAACTGTTTTTT.